The rows below give T cell receptor beta chains drawn from one sample of a study of blood T cells in healthy people across ages. Using its own MiXCR run on the 5' RACE reads, TCRdb lists one record per CDR3 protein. The sample contains 870,000 or so distinct CDR3 sequences, around 30% of which appear only once. Material for sequencing was blood. The source of these receptors is a woman older than 75 in good health. CDR3s include the opening cysteine and the closing phenylalanine or tryptophan. The D gene is left open where the match is weak. For some rows the clone size is stated as once, few or many, or as a class when expanded; others skip it.

V,J,size,D,DNA,CDR3
TRBV11-2,TRBJ2-2,NA,NA,TGTGCCAGCAGCTCGACTGCGAACACCGGGGAGCTGTTTTTT,CASSSTANTGELFF
TRBV2,TRBJ1-2,many,NA,TGTGCCAGCCAAGGAGAGGGTCTGAGACACTATGGCTACACCTTC,CASQGEGLRHYGYTF
TRBV12-3/TRBV12-4,TRBJ2-3,NA,NA,TGTGCCAGCAGTTTCAGCTCCAGGGGGCAGTATTTT,CASSFSSRGQYF
TRBV6-4,TRBJ2-1,many,NA,TGTGCCAGCAGTGTCGACAGAAGCTCCTACAATGAGCAGTTCTTC,CASSVDRSSYNEQFF
TRBV7-9,TRBJ2-7,NA,NA,TGTGCCAGCAGCTCCATGTCGGGCGGGGTATACAATGAGCAGTACTTC,CASSSMSGGVYNEQYF
TRBV29-1,TRBJ1-2,many,TRBD1,TGCAGCGTTGAGGCCAGGGGGAACTATGGCTACACCTTC,CSVEARGNYGYTF
TRBV5-1,TRBJ2-1,many,TRBD1,TGCGCCAGCAGCTTGGCACCGGGACAGGGTGGGAATGAGCAGTTCTTC,CASSLAPGQGGNEQFF
TRBV9,TRBJ1-5,NA,NA,TGTGCCAGCAGCGTAGGAGGACGGGCTGGTCAGCCCCAGCATTTT,CASSVGGRAGQPQHF
TRBV18,TRBJ2-5,many,TRBD1,TGTGCCAGCTCACTGGGACAGGGGCACGAGACCCAGTACTTC,CASSLGQGHETQYF
TRBV6-2/TRBV6-3,TRBJ2-7,many,TRBD1,TGTGCCAGCAGTTACGACAGGGGCTACGAGCAGTACTTC,CASSYDRGYEQYF
TRBV7-6,TRBJ2-1,many,TRBD1,TGTGCCAGCAGCTCGTTCGGGACAGGGAGGGAACAGTTCTTC,CASSSFGTGREQFF
TRBV6-4,TRBJ1-4,once,TRBD1,TGTGCCAGCAATTATGGGACAGAGAGAAATGAAAAACTGTTTTTT,CASNYGTERNEKLFF
TRBV6-5,TRBJ2-1,NA,TRBD2,TGTGCCAGTACCTTGGCGGGGGGTTGGGATGAGCAGTTCTTC,CASTLAGGWDEQFF
TRBV12-3/TRBV12-4,TRBJ1-4,few,TRBD1,TGTGCCAGCAGTCCAGGGGGCTCAGCTAATGAAAAACTGTTTTTT,CASSPGGSANEKLFF
TRBV7-9,TRBJ2-7,many,NA,TGTGCCAGCAGCCTTCCGGGACTCCGCTCCTACGAGCAGTACTTC,CASSLPGLRSYEQYF
TRBV7-9,TRBJ2-3,many,TRBD2,TGTGCCAGCAGCTCGCCCGGACTAGCGGGCACAGATACGCAGTATTTT,CASSSPGLAGTDTQYF
TRBV7-8,TRBJ2-6,many,NA,TGTGCCAGCAGAGAGGGGAGTTGGCGGGCCAACGTCCTGACTTTC,CASREGSWRANVLTF
TRBV20-1,TRBJ1-6,many,TRBD1,TGCAGTGCCAAGCCAGGGGGCCATAATTCACCCCTCCACTTT,CSAKPGGHNSPLHF
TRBV29-1,TRBJ1-3,NA,TRBD1,TGCAGCGTTAGACAGGGTGGAAACACCATATATTTT,CSVRQGGNTIYF
TRBV19,TRBJ1-5,NA,TRBD1,TGTGCCAGTAGTATAGTCACAGGGGGCAGTCAGCCCCAGCATTTT,CASSIVTGGSQPQHF
TRBV21-1,TRBJ1-2,few,NA,TGTGCCAGCAGCAGAACAGGGGCGGGGGTTGACTATGGCTACACCTTC,CASSRTGAGVDYGYTF
TRBV20-1,TRBJ2-2,few,TRBD2,TGCAGTGCTATGGTTGGGGGGGGCGGGGAGCTGTTTTTT,CSAMVGGGGELFF
TRBV5-1,TRBJ1-1,NA,NA,TGCGCCAGCAGCGCCCAGCCACTGAACACTGAAGCTTTCTTT,CASSAQPLNTEAFF
TRBV12-3/TRBV12-4,TRBJ1-2,NA,NA,TGTGCCAGCAGCCAGACTTTTAACTATGGCTACACCTTC,CASSQTFNYGYTF
TRBV12-3/TRBV12-4,TRBJ2-6,many,TRBD2,TGTGCCAGCAGTGTGGGACTAGCGGGGGCCTTCTCTGGGGCCAACGTCCTGACTTTC,CASSVGLAGAFSGANVLTF
TRBV5-1,TRBJ2-7,NA,NA,TGCGCCAGCAGCTTGGAAACCTCGGGCGAGCAGTACTTC,CASSLETSGEQYF
TRBV9,TRBJ1-1,NA,NA,TGTGCCAGCAGCGAGGGATTTACAGGGTACGCTGAAGCTTTCTTT,CASSEGFTGYAEAFF
TRBV20-1,TRBJ2-2,few,NA,TGCAGTGCTAGAGATGGGTGGACCGGGGAGCTGTTTTTT,CSARDGWTGELFF
TRBV7-8,TRBJ1-5,NA,NA,TGTGCCAGCAGCTTATCCGCGGATCAGCCCCAGCATTTT,CASSLSADQPQHF
TRBV27,TRBJ1-2,many,TRBD1,TGTGCCAGCAGTTTTGCGGGACAGGGACAGGGCTACACCTTC,CASSFAGQGQGYTF
TRBV7-2,TRBJ2-7,many,NA,TGTGCCAGCAGCTCCCGTACGCGGAGCTACGAGCAGTACTTC,CASSSRTRSYEQYF
TRBV11-1,TRBJ2-5,NA,NA,TGTGCCAGCAGCTTAGCCAGATCCTTCGGGCCCACTGAGCAGTACTTC,CASSLARSFGPTEQYF
TRBV5-1,TRBJ1-2,NA,NA,TGCGTCAGCGCCCAGGCCCTTGACCCGGGACGGCTCCATGGCTACACCTTC,CVSAQALDPGRLHGYTF
TRBV5-1,TRBJ2-2,few,NA,TGCGCCAGCAGCTTGAGTTCCGCCGGCACCGGGGAGCTGTTTTTT,CASSLSSAGTGELFF
TRBV6-5,TRBJ2-1,many,NA,TGTGCCAGCAGTGGAGAGGGCAATGAGCAGTTCTTC,CASSGEGNEQFF
TRBV7-9,TRBJ1-4,many,NA,TGTGCCAGCAGCCCGCCGGGGCGGACAACTAATGAAAAACTGTTTTTT,CASSPPGRTTNEKLFF
TRBV7-2,TRBJ1-2,many,NA,TGTGCCAGCAGCCCACAGCGAAACTATGGCTACACCTTC,CASSPQRNYGYTF
TRBV7-2,TRBJ2-1,many,NA,TGTGCCAGCAGCTTAGTGTCCTTGCCGGGAACGGGCTCCTACAATGAGCAGTTCTTC,CASSLVSLPGTGSYNEQFF
TRBV28,TRBJ2-7,many,NA,TGTGCCAGCAGTGGGCGGGACAGTGAGCAGTACTTC,CASSGRDSEQYF
TRBV27,TRBJ1-4,few,TRBD1,TGTGCCAGCAGTTTAAGCGGGACAGGGGGTGAAAAACTGTTTTTT,CASSLSGTGGEKLFF
TRBV20-1,TRBJ2-4,many,NA,TGCAGTGCTAGGGGCAAAAACATTCAGTACTTC,CSARGKNIQYF
TRBV6-6,TRBJ2-3,many,TRBD2,TGTGCCAGCAGTCGGACTAGCCCAGATACGCAGTATTTT,CASSRTSPDTQYF
TRBV18,TRBJ2-7,few,NA,TGTGCCAGCTCACCAAATTCGGATGAGCAGTACTTC,CASSPNSDEQYF
TRBV5-4,TRBJ2-1,NA,TRBD1,TGTGCCAGCAGCGCCTACAGGGGGAGCTCCTACAATGAGCAGTTCTTC,CASSAYRGSSYNEQFF
TRBV7-2,TRBJ1-1,NA,NA,TGTGCCAGCAGCTCAATAAAACAGGGTTCAGCTTTCTTT,CASSSIKQGSAFF
TRBV4-3,TRBJ2-3,few,TRBD1,TGCGCCAGCGGCTCCAGGGGGCCCACAGATACGCAGTATTTT,CASGSRGPTDTQYF
TRBV20-1,TRBJ1-5,few,TRBD1,TGCAGTGCTAGGGGACAGGCCGTGTGGGGCAATCAGCCCCAGCATTTT,CSARGQAVWGNQPQHF
TRBV7-9,TRBJ2-4,NA,NA,TGTGCCAGCATCCCGAAGGGGGGTCCTCGCCCCCAAGAGACCCGGTACTTC,CASIPKGGPRPQETRYF
TRBV2,TRBJ2-7,few,TRBD2,TGTGCCAAGGGACGGACTAGCTCCTACGAGCAGTACTTC,CAKGRTSSYEQYF
TRBV7-2,TRBJ2-7,many,NA,TGTGCCAGCAGCATACTTGGCTACGAGCAGTACTTC,CASSILGYEQYF
TRBV18,TRBJ1-2,many,TRBD1,TGTGCCAGCTCAGACGCGGGACAGGGAAATCGCTACACCTTC,CASSDAGQGNRYTF
TRBV20-1,TRBJ2-2,many,NA,TGCAGTGCTAATACAGGGTACACCGGGGAGCTGTTTTTT,CSANTGYTGELFF
TRBV12-3/TRBV12-4,TRBJ2-5,many,TRBD2,TGTGCCAGCAGTTTGCGCGGGGAGGGATTTGAGACCCAGTACTTC,CASSLRGEGFETQYF